This T cell receptor delta chain was retrieved from a study of Vδ1+ human thymocytes. Study-wide results and limits: Thymic TRG and TRD repertoires appeared highly polyclonal, with Gaussian CDR3 length distributions. Donors shared many TRG clonotypes but few TRD clonotypes. Despite high sort purity, approximately 21% of thymic T cell receptor delta sequences were Vdelta2.

Germline V lookup: CDR1 TSWWSYY, CDR2 QGS. The junction had 11 bases not matched to a gene; V was cut back by 4 bases and J by 0 bases. The CDR3 totals 17 residues. After alphabeta T cell depletion, CD3+ Vdelta1+ Vdelta2- thymocytes were sorted. Purity of the sorted Vdelta1+ thymocytes ranged from roughly 98% to 99.6%. Concerning this clone: What it recognizes is unknown.

The template was reverse-transcribed extracted RNA. Pooled V-gene forward primers with one constant-region reverse primer generated the CDR3 amplicons by multiplex PCR. TCRdb reanalyzed the multiplex PCR reads using CATT. The repertoire holds 80,000 or so delta-chain clones, with about 35% as singletons. The V and J genes are TRDV1 and TRDJ1; 7 nucleotides line up with TRDD3. The TCR originated in a boy younger than two who had congenital heart surgery. Sample: Vdelta1+ gamma-delta thymocytes from the thymus. Subset given: FACS-sorted CD3+ TCRalphabeta- TCRVdelta1+ TCRVdelta2- thymocytes. The CDR3 nucleotides read TGTGCTCTTGGGGGATACGGGACTGGGGTGTACACCGATAAACTCATCTTT. This gives the protein CALGGYGTGVYTDKLIF.